This TCR beta chain was sequenced during a study of T cell responses to AZD1222 COVID-19 vaccine. Turning to this clone: The antigen is not known.

General study results and limits: Spike-specific TCR breadth and depth grew following two AZD1222 doses. Unmutated regions of variants are reportedly targeted by nearly half of spike-specific TCRs.

The table came from immunoSEQ multiplex PCR; TCRdb's copy has only in-frame clones and leaves some out. Seen here are 140,000 or so clones, 88% observed once, and the top ten hold around 3.1%. The material sequenced was peripheral blood, taken 28 days after the second AZD1222 dose. This clonotype was sampled from an adult who received the AZD1222 COVID-19 vaccine.

CDR3 sequence (DNA): TGCGCCAGCAGTCTTCGACAGGAAAAACTGTTTTTT. Protein product: CASSLRQEKLFF. This chain uses TRBV10-2 with TRBJ1-4; tentative D call: TRBD1 (5 bases). The CDR3 totals 12 residues. V lost 5 bases to trimming and J lost 8 bases, with 9 bases between them. Germline V gene lookup returns CDR1 WSHSY and CDR2 SAAADI.